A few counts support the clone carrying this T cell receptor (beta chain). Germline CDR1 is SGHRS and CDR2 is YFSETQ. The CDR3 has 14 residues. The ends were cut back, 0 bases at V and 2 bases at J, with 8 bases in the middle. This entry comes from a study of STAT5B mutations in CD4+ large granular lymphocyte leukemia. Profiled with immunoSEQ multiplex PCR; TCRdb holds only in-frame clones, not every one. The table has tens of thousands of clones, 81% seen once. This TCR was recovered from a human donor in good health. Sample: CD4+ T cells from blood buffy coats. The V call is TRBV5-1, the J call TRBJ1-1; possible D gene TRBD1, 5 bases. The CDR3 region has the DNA TGCGCCAGCAGCTTGGGGACACTTAACACTGAAGCTTTCTTT. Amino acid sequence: CASSLGTLNTEAFF. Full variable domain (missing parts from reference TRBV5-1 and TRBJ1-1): KAGVTQTPRYLIKTRGQQVTLSCSPISGHRSVSWYQQTPGQGLQFLFEYFSETQRNKGNFPGRFSGRQFSNSRSEMNVSTLELGDSALYLCASSLGTLNTEAFFGQGTRLTVV.